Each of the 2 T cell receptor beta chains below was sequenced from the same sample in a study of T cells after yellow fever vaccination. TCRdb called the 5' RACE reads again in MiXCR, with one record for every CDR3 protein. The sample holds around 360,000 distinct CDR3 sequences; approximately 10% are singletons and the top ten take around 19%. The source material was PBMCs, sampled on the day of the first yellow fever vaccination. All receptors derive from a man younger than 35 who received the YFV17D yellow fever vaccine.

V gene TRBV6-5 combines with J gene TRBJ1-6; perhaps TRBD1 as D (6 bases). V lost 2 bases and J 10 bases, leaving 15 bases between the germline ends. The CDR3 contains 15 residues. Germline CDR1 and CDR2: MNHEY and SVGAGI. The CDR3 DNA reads TGTGCCAGCAGTTACGGGGGGGCTTTGGGCTCACCCCTCCACTTT. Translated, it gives CASSYGGALGSPLHF.

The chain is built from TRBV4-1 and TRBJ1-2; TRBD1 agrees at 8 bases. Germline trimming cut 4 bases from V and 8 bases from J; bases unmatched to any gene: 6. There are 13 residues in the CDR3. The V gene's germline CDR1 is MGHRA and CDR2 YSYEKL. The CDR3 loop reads CASSRQGIQGYTF. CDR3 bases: TGCGCCAGCAGCCGACAGGGGATCCAAGGCTACACCTTC.